Presented here are 11 T cell receptor beta chains from one specimen sequenced in a study of HIV-infected patients and healthy controls. Alpha and beta constant-region primers primed reverse transcription of approximately 0.55 ug RNA. Alpha and beta chain libraries were made separately by chain-specific third strand synthesis with multiplexing indices. Using its own MiXCR run on the 5' RACE reads, TCRdb lists one record per CDR3 protein. The table records about 16,000 distinct CDR3 sequences, 9.4% of them present only once. No cell fractionation was done, so the repertoire covers all unsorted peripheral blood T cells. The sequencing input was blood. These receptors were collected from an adult in good health.

This clonotype ranks as medium-sized. This chain joins TRBV10-3 and TRBJ2-1; 11 bases are shared with TRBD2. V shed 5 bases and J 5 bases; nucleotides not matched to a gene: 8. Germline lookup yields CDR1 ENHRY and CDR2 SYGVKD. CDR3 length equals 16 residues. CDR3: CAISPLTSGGNNEQFF. The CDR3 nucleotides read TGTGCCATCAGTCCACTTACTAGCGGGGGAAACAATGAGCAGTTCTTC.

This clonotype was recorded at least ten times. This chain joins TRBV7-9 and TRBJ1-4; D possibly corresponds to TRBD1 (5 bases). CDR1 SEHNR and CDR2 FQNEAQ come from the germline V gene (reference sequence). The CDR3 spans 13 residues. V lost 6 bases and J 11 bases, leaving 16 bases between the germline ends. DNA for the CDR3: TGTGCCAGCAGTTCTCCCAGGGACCTCAAACTGTTTTTT. This codes for CASSSPRDLKLFF.

Ten or more counts support this clonotype. The chain combines TRBV11-3 with TRBJ2-3; D is unclear. Germline V gene lookup returns CDR1 SGHNT and CDR2 YENEEA. Trimming took off 5 bases at V and 0 bases at J, with 15 bases between the two ends. CDR3 size: 16 residues. CDR3 region: CASSRRYGRSTDTQYF. The DNA for the CDR3 is TGTGCCAGCAGCCGAAGGTATGGCCGGAGCACAGATACGCAGTATTTT.

By its share, this clonotype is medium-sized. The gene calls are TRBV4-3 and TRBJ2-1; no clear D. With 0 bases removed from V and 4 bases from J, the gap between germline ends came to 13 bases. Germline V gives CDR1 LGHNA, CDR2 YSLEER. This CDR3 comprises 16 residues. DNA of the CDR3: TGCGCCAGCAGCCAAGATCGAGTTTCTAGGTACAATGAGCAGTTCTTC. Amino acid sequence: CASSQDRVSRYNEQFF.

This clonotype was seen many times. CDR3: CASGLVLPGGAGFRAKETQYF. The CDR3 DNA is TGTGCTAGTGGTTTGGTACTCCCAGGGGGCGCGGGGTTTCGGGCGAAAGAGACCCAGTACTTC. The chain uses TRBV12-5 and TRBJ2-5, with 8 bases lining up with TRBD1. CDR3 length: 21 residues. The V and J ends lost 0 bases and 3 bases, in that order; junction bases with no gene match: 21. Germline V gene lookup returns CDR1 LGHNT and CDR2 FRNRAP.

In this sample, this clonotype turned up once. This may be a read error: a much more frequent sequence differs by one nucleotide. J is TRBJ1-2 and V is TRBV6-5; D is possibly TRBD1 (5 bases). CDR1 is MNHEY and CDR2 is SVGAGI in the germline V gene. Trimming took 6 bases from V and 6 from J, leaving 14 bases between them. CDR3 size: 13 residues. CDR3 bases: TGTGCCAGCAGGCCGGGGGTCAGGAATGGCTACACCTTC. It yields the protein CASRPGVRNGYTF.

Concerning this clonotype itself: The junction does not match germline at one end; this may be a read error. This chain uses TRBV7-7 with TRBJ2-5; 13 bases agree with TRBD2. The length of the CDR3 is 15 residues. CDR1 and CDR2 (germline): SSHAT, FNYEAQ (reference sequence). DNA of the CDR3: TGTGCTAGCAGCCAACTAGCGGGAGGGCACGAGACCCAGTACTTC. Amino acid sequence: CASSQLAGGHETQYF.

This chain connects TRBV20-1 to TRBJ2-7, with TRBD2 identical over 11 bases. Looked up from germline, CDR1 is DFQATT and CDR2 is SNEGSKA (reference sequence). With V trimmed by 6 bases and J by 4 bases, 8 bases remained unmatched. The CDR3 runs to 14 residues. The CDR3 DNA reads TGCAGTGCGAGGCCTAGCGGGAGGATGTACGAGCAGTACTTC. Protein: CSARPSGRMYEQYF.

At least ten counts were recorded for this clonotype. This sequence joins TRBV5-1 and TRBJ1-6; D might be TRBD1 (6 bases). Germline CDR1 reads SGHRS; CDR2 reads YFSETQ. The CDR3 consists of 14 residues. V lost 4 bases, J lost 10 bases, and 15 bases lay in between. The CDR3 reads CASSQDSSGSPLHF. For the CDR3, the DNA is TGCGCCAGCAGCCAGGACAGTTCAGGGTCACCCCTCCACTTT. The whole variable domain, filled in from reference TRBV5-1 and TRBJ1-6, reads KAGVTQTPRYLIKTRGQQVTLSCSPISGHRSVSWYQQTPGQGLQFLFEYFSETQRNKGNFPGRFSGRQFSNSRSEMNVSTLELGDSALYLCASSQDSSGSPLHFGNGTRLTVT.

This clonotype has a count of ten or more. V gene TRBV2 combines with J gene TRBJ2-7; D might be TRBD1 (6 bases). CDR1 and CDR2 (germline): SNHLY, FYNNEI. V lost 6 bases to trimming and J lost 4 bases, with 10 bases between them. The CDR3 extends over 12 amino acids. The DNA for the CDR3 is TGTGCCAGCAGCCGGGACAAATACGAGCAGTACGTC. Residues: CASSRDKYEQYV.

This clonotype turned up a few times. The chain combines TRBV28 with TRBJ2-5; no definite D call. Germline lookup yields CDR1 MDHEN and CDR2 SYDVKM. V was shortened by 7 bases and J by 1 base, with 10 bases between the two germline ends. This CDR3 has 13 residues. CDR3 sequence: CASTEDLQETQYF. The CDR3 DNA follows: TGTGCCAGCACCGAGGACCTCCAAGAGACCCAGTACTTC.